This is a list of T cell receptor beta chains from one sample in a study of blood T cell repertoires in COVID-19. This table comes from immunoSEQ multiplex PCR, and its TCRdb copy is limited to in-frame clones, with some not included. Among about 250,000 clones listed, more than 75% were seen once. Sequencing was performed on PBMCs or T cells enriched from blood (not recorded which). The receptor source for this set is a young man who had recovered from COVID-19. The CDR3 runs from the conserved cysteine through the conserved F or W. D genes are given only for firm matches. For some rows the clone size is stated as once, few or many, or as a class when expanded; others skip it.

D gene	V gene	J gene	clone size	CDR3 protein	CDR3 DNA
.	TRBV27	TRBJ2-7	.	CASSHPGVTYEQYF	TGTGCCAGCAGTCACCCCGGGGTTACCTACGAGCAGTACTTC
.	TRBV5-6	TRBJ2-7	.	CASSREREQYF	TGTGCCAGCAGCCGGGAACGCGAGCAGTACTTC
TRBD1	TRBV28	TRBJ2-3	.	CASSFSPGQRSAF	TGTGCCAGCAGTTTTAGCCCGGGACAGCGTTCAGCTTTT
.	TRBV5-6	TRBJ2-2	many	CASSRQGRDTGELFF	TGTGCCAGCAGCCGACAGGGGAGGGACACCGGGGAGCTGTTTTTT
.	TRBV21-1	TRBJ2-7	.	CAGRTGTGGEQYF	TGTGCCGGCCGAACCGGGACAGGGGGGGAGCAGTACTTC
.	TRBV5-6	TRBJ1-4	.	CASSPEPRGEKLFF	TGTGCCAGCAGCCCGGAACCTAGGGGTGAAAAACTGTTTTTT
TRBD2	TRBV5-1	TRBJ2-3	.	CASSLGLAGGSSTDTQYF	TGCGCCAGCAGCTTGGGACTAGCGGGAGGATCTAGCACAGATACGCAGTATTTT
TRBD2	TRBV3-1/TRBV3-2	TRBJ2-7	.	CASSQASGGDYEQYF	TGTGCCAGCAGCCAAGCTAGCGGGGGGGACTACGAGCAGTACTTC
TRBD2	TRBV24-1	TRBJ2-1	few	CATSDLQGGRGHEQFF	TGTGCCACCAGTGATTTGCAAGGCGGGAGGGGTCATGAGCAGTTCTTC
.	TRBV14	TRBJ1-2	.	CARTLLQGGGYTF	TGTGCCAGGACCCTATTGCAGGGAGGTGGCTACACCTTC
TRBD2	TRBV5-4	TRBJ2-7	once	CASSPGLAGTYEQYF	TGTGCCAGCAGCCCCGGACTAGCGGGAACCTACGAGCAGTACTTC
TRBD1	TRBV7-8	TRBJ2-5	.	CASSLSTGGLKTQYF	TGTGCCAGCAGCTTGTCGACAGGGGGTTTGAAGACCCAGTACTTC
.	TRBV21-1	TRBJ1-6	.	CASSNRGPILYNSPLHF	TGTGCCAGCAGTAACAGGGGGCCCATCCTCTATAATTCACCCCTCCACTTT
TRBD1	TRBV5-1	TRBJ1-1	.	CASSLQQGGNTEAFF	TGCGCCAGCAGCTTACAACAGGGGGGGAACACTGAAGCTTTCTTT
TRBD2	TRBV4-2	TRBJ2-3	.	CASSQDNSGGISDTQYF	TGTGCCAGCAGCCAAGATAACAGCGGGGGGATCTCAGATACGCAGTATTTT
.	TRBV4-1	TRBJ1-3	.	CASSQPTGRNTIYF	TGCGCCAGCAGCCAGCCGACAGGCCGAAACACCATATATTTT
.	TRBV5-1	TRBJ1-4	.	CASSLGQSYEKLFF	TGCGCCAGCAGCTTGGGACAGTCTTATGAAAAACTGTTTTTT
.	TRBV4-1	TRBJ1-3	.	CASSQLYGAGNTIYF	TGCGCCAGCAGCCAACTCTACGGGGCTGGAAACACCATATATTTT
TRBD1	TRBV3-1/TRBV3-2	TRBJ2-2	.	CASSRQGTHTGELFF	TGTGCCAGCAGCAGACAGGGGACTCACACCGGGGAGCTGTTTTTT
.	TRBV6-5	TRBJ2-5	.	CASSYGVPGETQYF	TGTGCCAGCAGTTACGGGGTACCGGGGGAGACCCAGTACTTC
.	TRBV24-1	TRBJ2-1	.	CATSDTGNNEQFF	TGTGCCACCAGTGATACGGGAAACAATGAGCAGTTCTTC
.	TRBV19	TRBJ1-1	.	CASSTVGRMNTEAFF	TGTGCCAGTAGTACGGTCGGGAGAATGAACACTGAAGCTTTCTTT
TRBD1	TRBV6-5	TRBJ2-5	.	CASRRQGATQYF	TGTGCCAGCAGACGACAGGGGGCGACCCAGTACTTC
TRBD2	TRBV9	TRBJ2-1	.	CASSLGLAVSYNEQFF	TGTGCCAGCAGCTTAGGACTAGCGGTCTCCTACAATGAGCAGTTCTTC
.	TRBV3-1/TRBV3-2	TRBJ2-2	.	CASSQDLNTGELFF	TGTGCCAGCAGCCAAGATCTCAACACCGGGGAGCTGTTTTTT
TRBD1	TRBV7-8	TRBJ1-6	.	CASSLGGTANSPLHF	TGTGCCAGCAGCTTAGGTGGGACAGCCAATTCACCCCTCCACTTT
TRBD2	TRBV30	TRBJ2-2	.	CAWSVYPFPAGTSGSFLFF	TGTGCCTGGAGTGTATATCCTTTTCCCGCCGGGACTAGCGGGAGTTTCCTGTTTTTT
TRBD1	TRBV5-8	TRBJ2-5	.	CASSLWGGGTGGKETQYF	TGTGCCAGCAGCTTGTGGGGCGGCGGGACAGGGGGCAAAGAGACCCAGTACTTC
.	TRBV21-1	TRBJ2-3	.	CASSKAAGGFTDTQYF	TGTGCCAGCAGCAAAGCAGCGGGAGGGTTCACAGATACGCAGTATTTT
.	TRBV4-1	TRBJ2-1	.	CASSQEAYGADEQFF	TGCGCCAGCAGCCAAGAAGCTTATGGCGCGGATGAGCAGTTCTTC
TRBD2	TRBV18	TRBJ2-1	once	CASSPPGLADFNEQFF	TGTGCCAGCTCACCGCCGGGACTAGCGGATTTCAATGAGCAGTTCTTC
TRBD2	TRBV30	TRBJ2-7	.	CAWSVSGRAGEQYF	TGTGCCTGGAGTGTCAGCGGGAGGGCCGGCGAGCAGTACTTC
.	TRBV27	TRBJ1-2	.	CASSYGGRYGYTF	TGTGCCAGCAGTTACGGGGGAAGGTATGGCTACACCTTC
.	TRBV28	TRBJ1-3	.	CASSFGGGNTIYF	TGTGCCAGCAGTTTCGGGGGTGGAAACACCATATATTTT
TRBD2	TRBV24-1	TRBJ2-1	.	CATSPTSERRQFF	TGTGCCACCAGTCCGACTAGCGAGCGCAGACAGTTCTTC
TRBD1	TRBV15	TRBJ2-7	.	CATSRDRFAPYEQYF	TGTGCCACCAGCAGGGACAGGTTCGCACCCTACGAGCAGTACTTC
.	TRBV5-4	TRBJ2-1	.	CASSSYSERYNEQFF	TGTGCCAGCAGCAGTTATAGCGAACGGTACAATGAGCAGTTCTTC
.	TRBV7-9	TRBJ1-1	.	CASTKTMPGLDTEAFF	TGTGCCAGCACCAAGACGATGCCGGGACTGGACACTGAAGCTTTCTTT
.	TRBV29-1	TRBJ1-4	.	CSARLGESNEKLFF	TGCAGCGCCCGCCTCGGGGAGTCTAATGAAAAACTGTTTTTT
TRBD1	TRBV7-8	TRBJ1-1	.	CASSPGTGRWMNTEAFF	TGTGCCAGCAGCCCGGGGACAGGCAGATGGATGAACACTGAAGCTTTCTTT
.	TRBV5-1	TRBJ1-4	.	CASSLNQVATNEKLFF	TGCGCCAGCAGCTTGAATCAGGTTGCAACTAATGAAAAACTGTTTTTT
.	TRBV28	TRBJ1-2	.	CASSQASLGRNYGYTF	TGTGCCAGCAGCCAGGCGTCCTTGGGCCGTAACTATGGCTACACCTTC
.	TRBV6-5	TRBJ2-7	.	CASSRPGEQYF	TGTGCCAGCAGTCGGCCAGGGGAGCAGTACTTC
TRBD1	TRBV3-1/TRBV3-2	TRBJ2-1	.	CATTGQGPRNEQFF	TGTGCCACCACGGGACAGGGTCCCCGCAATGAGCAGTTCTTC
TRBD1	TRBV30	TRBJ1-1	.	CAWSVRDRGTEAFF	TGTGCCTGGAGTGTCCGGGACAGGGGTACTGAAGCTTTCTTT
TRBD1	TRBV18	TRBJ1-1	.	CASSPGTGGGMNTEAFF	TGTGCCAGCTCACCTGGGACAGGGGGAGGGATGAACACTGAAGCTTTCTTT
.	TRBV24-1	TRBJ2-7	few	CATSARGNPVYEQYF	TGTGCCACCAGTGCCAGGGGTAATCCTGTCTACGAGCAGTACTTC
.	TRBV6-5	TRBJ2-6	.	CASTQGDGANVLTF	TGTGCCAGCACCCAGGGTGACGGGGCCAACGTCCTGACTTTC
.	TRBV5-1	TRBJ1-3	.	CASSLVPGSSGNTIYF	TGCGCCAGCAGCTTGGTCCCGGGTAGCTCTGGAAACACCATATATTTT
.	TRBV5-1	TRBJ1-1	.	CASSLVGAWNTEAFF	TGCGCCAGCAGCTTGGTTGGGGCTTGGAACACTGAAGCTTTCTTT
.	TRBV6-5	TRBJ1-5	few	CASSYSGGGHQPQHF	TGTGCCAGCAGTTATAGTGGGGGCGGCCATCAGCCCCAGCATTTT
TRBD1	TRBV27	TRBJ1-3	once	CASSLTGKVGNTIYF	TGTGCCAGCAGTTTGACAGGGAAGGTCGGAAACACCATATATTTT
TRBD1	TRBV19	TRBJ1-1	.	CASSIVTGGAGQAFF	TGTGCCAGTAGTATAGTGACAGGGGGCGCGGGACAGGCTTTCTTT
.	TRBV5-1	TRBJ1-2	.	CASSLAAQAGGYTF	TGCGCCAGCAGCTTGGCGGCCCAGGCGGGTGGCTACACCTTC
.	TRBV7-7	TRBJ2-5	.	CASSLMSAETQYF	TGTGCTAGCAGCTTGATGTCTGCGGAGACCCAGTACTTC
.	TRBV7-6	TRBJ2-7	.	CASSWTELTYEQYF	TGTGCCAGCAGCTGGACAGAACTAACCTACGAGCAGTACTTC
.	TRBV19	TRBJ1-1	.	CASTLMGGTEAFF	TGTGCCAGTACCCTAATGGGGGGTACTGAAGCTTTCTTT